This T cell receptor beta chain appears in the sequencing data of a study of cytomegalovirus exposure and HLA in healthy donors. Use of 60 Vbeta and 13 Jbeta primers characterized the PCR. This table comes from immunoSEQ multiplex PCR, and its TCRdb copy is limited to in-frame clones, with some not included. The sample lists around 120,000 clones, 8.5% to 10% seen once, with 3% in the top ten. This clone came up a few times. Material for sequencing was PBMCs. The clonotype originates from a man aged 30 to 39 in good health and CMV-seronegative.

The CDR3 region has the DNA TGTGCCAGCAGCCCCCAGGGAGGGGGAGGTGTGGAAGCTTTCTTT. Translated, it gives CASSPQGGGGVEAFF. V and J are TRBV7-2 and TRBJ1-1, with D possibly being TRBD1 (6 bases). Germline lookup yields CDR1 SGHTA and CDR2 FQGNSA. The CDR3 runs 15 residues. Trimming took off 5 bases at V and 8 bases at J, with 21 bases between the two ends. The whole variable domain, remainder taken from reference TRBV7-2 and TRBJ1-1, is GAGVSQSPSNKVTEKGKDVELRCDPISGHTALYWYRQSLGQGLEFLIYFQGNSAPDKSGLPSDRFSAERTGGSVSTLTIQRTQQEDSAVYLCASSPQGGGGVEAFFGQGTRLTVV.